The sequence of this TCR beta chain was determined in a study of blood T cell repertoires in COVID-19 (TCRdb year 2020). In the study overall: Samples from collaborators originated in the United States, Italy and Spain and spanned both the acute and convalescent phases of COVID-19. The prospective study material was composed of cDNA or gDNA derived from T cells, B-cell-depleted T cells, or PBMCs. The dataset comprised deeply sampled blood TCRbeta repertoires from subjects exposed to, actively infected with, or recovered from COVID-19. A freely available public database, intended as a resource for researchers studying the immune response to SARS-CoV-2, is where the repertoires were released. Samples were obtained from the ongoing ImmuneRACE study (first 160 participants) and from about 1,300 subjects provided by 6 global collaborators. The sample metadata nearly always contained a de-identified subject ID, COVID-19 status, age in years and sex. Where available, HLA class I and class II types were taken from metadata supplied by the sample provider and were not determined by assay-based typing. The study at large found these results: The amount of clinical and demographic metadata varied by source and participant and was provided uncurated.

TCRbeta CDR3 regions were amplified from genomic DNA by means of the immunoSEQ Assay, a bias-controlled multiplex PCR. The study's processing was this. Nucleated cell counts per sample were estimated from amplification of reference gene primers within the assay. Sequence reads were collapsed and filtered to measure the absolute abundance of every unique TCRbeta CDR3 rearrangement. For each sample, productive Simpson clonality was calculated as the square root of Simpson's diversity index over productive rearrangements. The table comes from immuneACCESS by way of TCRdb, which keeps in-frame sequences with V and J called. Part of the clones is missing from these tables; in studies checked, under half for an unresolved V gene and the rest for unknown reasons. The DNA was the basis for D and trimming; V, J and clone size are from that table. The sample includes 110,000 or so clones, with roughly 88% observed a single time. Roughly 8.9% of the sample comes from the top ten.

As regards this clone: The antigen this receptor binds is unknown. No qualities accompany the bases; no much larger clone lies one base away.

CDR1 and CDR2 are drawn from the germline V gene: SGHDT, YYEEEE. Relative to germline, V is 1 base shorter and J is 3 bases shorter, with 17 bases between their ends. From the cysteine through the phenylalanine, the CDR3 covers 16 amino acids. Only the CDR3 region is kept as DNA, spanning 48 bases read in frame from base 1. A second Seattle source provided samples from volunteer blood donors who had recovered from COVID-19. Whole blood was collected in K2EDTA tubes by collaborating institutions according to the institutions' own protocols. Collaborator samples were shipped for TCRbeta analysis as frozen whole blood, isolated PBMCs, or DNA extracted from either sample type.

The chain is encoded by TRBV5-6 joined to TRBJ2-7, and TRBD2 may be the D gene, going by 7 matching bases. This clonotype was obtained from a woman aged 70-85 years who had recovered from COVID-19. Material for sequencing was peripheral blood. In nucleotide form, the sequence is TGTGCCAGCAGCTTGTCGGGGGGCTCGATAGACTACGAGCAGTACTTC. Translated, this is CASSLSGGSIDYEQYF.